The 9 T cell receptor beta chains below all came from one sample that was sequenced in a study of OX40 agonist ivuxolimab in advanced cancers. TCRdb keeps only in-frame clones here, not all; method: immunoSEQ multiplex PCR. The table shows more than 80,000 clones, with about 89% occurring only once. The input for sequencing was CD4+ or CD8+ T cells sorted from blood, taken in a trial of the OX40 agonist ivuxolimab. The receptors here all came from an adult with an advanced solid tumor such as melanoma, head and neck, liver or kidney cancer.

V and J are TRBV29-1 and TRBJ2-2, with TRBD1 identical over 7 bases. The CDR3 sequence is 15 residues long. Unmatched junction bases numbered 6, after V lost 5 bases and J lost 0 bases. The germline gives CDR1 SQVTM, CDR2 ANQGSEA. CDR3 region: CSVSTGASNTGELFF. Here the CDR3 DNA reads TGCAGCGTTTCTACAGGGGCTTCGAACACCGGGGAGCTGTTTTTT.

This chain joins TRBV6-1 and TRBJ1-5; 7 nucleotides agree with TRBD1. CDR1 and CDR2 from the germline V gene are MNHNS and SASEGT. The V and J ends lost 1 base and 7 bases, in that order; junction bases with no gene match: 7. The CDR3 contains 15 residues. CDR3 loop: CASSEVRDSRQPQHF. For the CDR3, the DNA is TGTGCCAGCAGTGAAGTCCGGGACAGTCGACAGCCCCAGCATTTT.

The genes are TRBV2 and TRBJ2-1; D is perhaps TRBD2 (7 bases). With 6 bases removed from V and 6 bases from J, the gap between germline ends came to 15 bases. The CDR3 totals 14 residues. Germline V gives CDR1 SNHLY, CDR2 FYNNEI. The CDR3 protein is CASSPLGGANEQFF. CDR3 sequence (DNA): TGTGCCAGCAGCCCGCTGGGGGGGGCCAATGAGCAGTTCTTC.

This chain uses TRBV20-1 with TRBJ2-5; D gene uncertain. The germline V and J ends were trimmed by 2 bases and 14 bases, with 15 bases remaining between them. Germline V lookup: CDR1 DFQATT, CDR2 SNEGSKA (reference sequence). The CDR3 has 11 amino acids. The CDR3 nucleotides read TGCAGTGCTAGAACTCCTTCTCTACCCTACTTC. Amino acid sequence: CSARTPSLPYF.

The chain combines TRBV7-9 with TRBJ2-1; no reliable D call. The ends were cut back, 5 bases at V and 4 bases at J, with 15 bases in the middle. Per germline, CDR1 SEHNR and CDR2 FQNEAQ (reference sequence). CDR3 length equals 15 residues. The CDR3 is CASSPPKGRYNEQFF. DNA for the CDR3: TGTGCCAGCAGCCCACCCAAGGGCCGTTACAATGAGCAGTTCTTC.

CDR3 in amino acids: CASSLDAPNTIYF. CDR3 sequence (DNA): TGTGCCAGCAGCTTAGACGCCCCGAACACCATATATTTT. V gene TRBV7-8 combines with J gene TRBJ1-3; unclear D gene. V gave up 1 base and J gave up 7 bases, with 8 bases separating them. The CDR3 extends over 13 amino acids. CDR1 SGHVS and CDR2 FQNEAQ come from the germline V gene.

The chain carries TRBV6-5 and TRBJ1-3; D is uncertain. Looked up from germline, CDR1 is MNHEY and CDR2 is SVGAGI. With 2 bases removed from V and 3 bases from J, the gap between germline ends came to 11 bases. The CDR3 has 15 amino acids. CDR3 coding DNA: TGTGCCAGCAGTTACGATCGGGGAAGTGGAAACACCATATATTTT. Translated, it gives CASSYDRGSGNTIYF.

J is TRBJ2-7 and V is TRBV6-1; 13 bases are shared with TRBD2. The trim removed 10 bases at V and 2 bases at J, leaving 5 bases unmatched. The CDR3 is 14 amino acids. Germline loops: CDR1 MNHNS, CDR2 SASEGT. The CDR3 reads CATGTSGMPYEQYF. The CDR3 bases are TGTGCCACCGGGACTAGCGGGATGCCCTACGAGCAGTACTTC.

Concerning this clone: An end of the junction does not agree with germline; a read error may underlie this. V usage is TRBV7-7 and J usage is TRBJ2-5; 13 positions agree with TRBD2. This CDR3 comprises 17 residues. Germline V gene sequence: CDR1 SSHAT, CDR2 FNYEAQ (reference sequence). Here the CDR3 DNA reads TGTGCTAGCAGCTCGGGACTAGCGGGAAGGGGGCGAGAGACCCAGTACTTC. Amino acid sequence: CASSSGLAGRGRETQYF.